The 13 T cell receptor beta chains reported below all come from one sample, sequenced in a study of response to subunit inactivated influenza vaccine. TCRdb re-analysed the RT-PCR reads in MiXCR, keeping a single row per CDR3 protein. The sample gives 400,000 to 650,000 distinct CDR3 sequences, under 8.5% of which show up once; around 12% is in the top ten. The source material was PBMCs from blood, sampled around 2 years after vaccination. All receptors come from a man aged 50 to 69 who received an inactivated influenza vaccine.

CDR3: CASSYAGSPGTGELFF. As DNA, the CDR3 is TGTGCCAGCAGTTACGCGGGTTCCCCCGGCACCGGGGAGCTGTTTTTT. The J gene is TRBJ2-2, the V gene TRBV6-2 or TRBV6-3, with a weak D call TRBD2 (5 bases). The CDR3 loop spans 16 amino acids. With 2 bases removed from V and 4 bases from J, the gap between germline ends came to 14 bases. The germline gives CDR1 MNHEY, CDR2 SVGEGT.

This clonotype occurred a few times. This rearrangement joins TRBV11-2 to TRBJ2-7; the D gene could be TRBD1 or TRBD2 (5 bases each). Germline lookup yields CDR1 SGHAT and CDR2 FQNNGV. There are 15 residues in the CDR3. Trimming stripped 5 bases from V and 4 bases from J, with 18 bases between. CDR3 residues: CASSTRLRGLYEQYF. CDR3 nucleotides: TGTGCCAGCAGCACCCGCCTGAGGGGCTTATACGAGCAGTACTTC.

This clonotype has ten or more counts. The V and J genes are TRBV10-3 and TRBJ2-7; 9 nucleotides agree with TRBD1. Trimming removed 6 bases from V and 5 bases from J; junction bases left unmatched: 2. CDR3 length equals 12 residues. Germline-derived CDR1 and CDR2 are ENHRY and SYGVKD. The CDR3 DNA follows: TGTGCCATCAGGACAGGGGGGGACGAGCAGTACTTC. This codes for CAIRTGGDEQYF.

There are many counts of this clonotype. The chain uses TRBV7-2 and TRBJ2-1; D unresolved. Per the germline V gene, CDR1 is SGHTA and CDR2 is FQGNSA. The germline V and J ends were trimmed by 2 bases and 12 bases, with 26 bases remaining between them. The CDR3 covers 17 residues. DNA of the CDR3: TGTGCCAGCAGCTTATACTTAACCCTCACTCGAGACGTAGGGCAGTTCTTC. This sequence encodes CASSLYLTLTRDVGQFF.

At least ten counts were recorded for this clonotype. This sequence joins TRBV5-1 and TRBJ1-1, with D tentatively TRBD1 (6 bases). Germline-derived CDR1 and CDR2 are SGHRS and YFSETQ. V lost 4 bases to trimming and J lost 4 bases, with 17 bases between them. The CDR3 length is 15 residues. The DNA for the CDR3 is TGCGCCAGCAGCCGGGAGGGGGATTTAAGCACTGAAGCTTTCTTT. Its translation is CASSREGDLSTEAFF.

The chain carries TRBV27 and TRBJ2-7; D gene uncertain. The length of the CDR3 is 14 residues. The V end was cut by 5 bases, the J end by 2 bases, with 13 bases between. Germline V gives CDR1 MNHEY, CDR2 SMNVEV (reference sequence). The CDR3 DNA reads as TGTGCCAGCAGTCCGGTGGACCGAGCCTACGAGCAGTACTTC. Amino acids: CASSPVDRAYEQYF.

This clonotype was seen a handful of times. This chain uses TRBV10-3 with TRBJ2-1; a possible D gene is TRBD2 (7 bases). The germline V gene encodes CDR1 ENHRY and CDR2 SYGVKD. The CDR3 is 12 residues long. V was trimmed by 7 bases and J by 6 bases, leaving 10 bases between them. DNA for the CDR3: TGTGCCATCAAGGGGGAGGGCAATGAGCAGTTCTTC. This sequence encodes CAIKGEGNEQFF.

The chain carries TRBV18 and TRBJ2-3; D is possibly TRBD2 (6 bases). This CDR3 has 16 residues. From germline, CDR1 is KGHSH and CDR2 LQKENI. Trimming removed 2 bases at V and 4 bases at J, with 16 bases between. The CDR3 coding sequence is TGTGCCAGCTCACCAATGGGAGGAACCATTTCAGATACGCAGTATTTT. It specifies CASSPMGGTISDTQYF. The complete variable domain, with remaining parts taken from reference TRBV18 and TRBJ2-3, reads NAGVMQNPRHLVRRRGQEARLRCSPMKGHSHVYWYRQLPEEGLKFMVYLQKENIIDESGMPKERFSAEFPKEGPSILRIQQVVRGDSAAYFCASSPMGGTISDTQYFGPGTRLTVL.

At least ten counts were recorded for this clonotype. At one boundary the junction diverges from the germline segment, which might be a read error. The chain recombines TRBV11-2 with TRBJ2-5; TRBD2 matches 15 bases. This CDR3 comprises 19 residues. CDR1 is SGHAT, CDR2 FQNNGV, per germline. CDR3 sequence: CASSLSLGLAGGRQGTQYF. For the CDR3, the DNA is TGTGCCAGCAGCTTAAGCCTGGGACTAGCGGGGGGCCGCCAAGGGACCCAGTACTTC.

This clonotype was counted at least ten times. This chain connects TRBV5-1 to TRBJ1-2, with 7 nucleotides matching TRBD1. With 4 bases clipped from V and 6 bases from J, the junction kept 12 bases outside the gene matches. This CDR3 has 15 amino acids. The germline V gene has CDR1 SGHRS and CDR2 YFSETQ. Written as DNA, the CDR3 is TGCGCCAGCAGCGGTCTCGGACAGGTTAATGATGGCTACACCTTC. As protein: CASSGLGQVNDGYTF. The full variable domain, its missing parts supplied by reference TRBV5-1 and TRBJ1-2, is KAGVTQTPRYLIKTRGQQVTLSCSPISGHRSVSWYQQTPGQGLQFLFEYFSETQRNKGNFPGRFSGRQFSNSRSEMNVSTLELGDSALYLCASSGLGQVNDGYTFGSGTRLTVV.

The chain couples TRBV5-1 to TRBJ2-1; 7 bases line up with TRBD2. The germline V gene encodes CDR1 SGHRS and CDR2 YFSETQ. The V and J ends lost 3 bases and 5 bases, in that order; junction bases with no gene match: 5. The CDR3 contains 14 residues. This CDR3 reads CASSSGTNNNEQFF. CDR3 coding DNA: TGCGCCAGCAGCTCCGGGACTAACAACAATGAGCAGTTCTTC.

This clonotype was observed at least ten times. The chain recombines TRBV10-3 with TRBJ1-2, with D possibly TRBD1 on 6 matching bases. This CDR3 spans 11 amino acids. The germline V and J ends were trimmed by 7 bases and 9 bases, with 12 bases remaining between them. Germline V gene sequence: CDR1 ENHRY, CDR2 SYGVKD. As DNA, the CDR3 is TGTGCCATCAATTCCCGGGACAGCTACACCTTC. This translates into CAINSRDSYTF.

This clonotype was detected ten times or more. The chain links TRBV7-3 to TRBJ2-1; 11 positions match TRBD2. Looked up from germline, CDR1 is SGHTA and CDR2 is FQGTGA. The V segment lost 5 bases and the J segment 6 bases; nucleotides outside the gene matches: 6. This CDR3 has 15 amino acids. DNA for the CDR3: TGTGCCAGCAGCCGTAGCGGGAGGGCCGGCAATGAGCAGTTCTTC. Its translation: CASSRSGRAGNEQFF.